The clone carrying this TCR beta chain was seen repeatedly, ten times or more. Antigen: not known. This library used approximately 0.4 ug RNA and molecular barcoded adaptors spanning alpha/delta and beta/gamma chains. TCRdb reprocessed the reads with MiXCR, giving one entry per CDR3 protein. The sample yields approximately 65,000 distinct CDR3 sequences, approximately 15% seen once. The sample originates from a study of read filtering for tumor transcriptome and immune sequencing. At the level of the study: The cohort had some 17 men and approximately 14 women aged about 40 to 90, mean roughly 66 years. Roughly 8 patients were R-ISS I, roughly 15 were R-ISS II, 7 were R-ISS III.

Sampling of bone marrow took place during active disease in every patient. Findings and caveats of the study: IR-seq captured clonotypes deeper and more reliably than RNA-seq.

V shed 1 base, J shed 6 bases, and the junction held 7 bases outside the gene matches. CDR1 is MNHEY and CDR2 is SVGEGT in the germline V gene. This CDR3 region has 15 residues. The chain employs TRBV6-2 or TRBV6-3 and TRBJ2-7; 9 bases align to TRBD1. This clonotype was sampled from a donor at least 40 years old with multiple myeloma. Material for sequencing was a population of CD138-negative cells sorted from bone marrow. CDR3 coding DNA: TGTGCCAGCAGTTACTTGGGACAGGGTCTCAGCGAGCAGTACTTC. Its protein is CASSYLGQGLSEQYF.